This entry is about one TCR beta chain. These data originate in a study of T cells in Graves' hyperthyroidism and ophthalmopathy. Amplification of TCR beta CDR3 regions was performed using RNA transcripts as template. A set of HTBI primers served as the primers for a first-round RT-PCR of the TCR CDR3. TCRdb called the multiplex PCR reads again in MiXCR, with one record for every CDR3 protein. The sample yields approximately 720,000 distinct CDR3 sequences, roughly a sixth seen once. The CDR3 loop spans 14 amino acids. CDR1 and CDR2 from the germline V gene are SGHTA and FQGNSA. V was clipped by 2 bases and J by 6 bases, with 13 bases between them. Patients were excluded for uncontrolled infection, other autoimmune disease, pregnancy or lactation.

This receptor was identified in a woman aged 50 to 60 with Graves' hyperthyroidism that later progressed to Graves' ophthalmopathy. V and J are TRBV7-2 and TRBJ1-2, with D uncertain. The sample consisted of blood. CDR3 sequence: CASSLFRASNGYTF. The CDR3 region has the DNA TGTGCCAGCAGCTTATTCCGGGCATCGAATGGCTACACCTTC.